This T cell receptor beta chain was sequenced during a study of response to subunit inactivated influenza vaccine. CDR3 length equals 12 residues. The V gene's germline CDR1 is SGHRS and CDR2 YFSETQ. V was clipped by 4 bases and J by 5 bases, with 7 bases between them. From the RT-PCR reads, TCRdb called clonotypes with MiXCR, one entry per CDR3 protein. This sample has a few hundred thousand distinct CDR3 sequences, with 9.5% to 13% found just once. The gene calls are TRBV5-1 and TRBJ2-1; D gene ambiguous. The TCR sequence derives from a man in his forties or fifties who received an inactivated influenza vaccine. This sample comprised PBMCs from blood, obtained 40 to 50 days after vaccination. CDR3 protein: CASSPTNNEQFF. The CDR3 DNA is TGCGCCAGCAGCCCGACCAACAATGAGCAGTTCTTC.